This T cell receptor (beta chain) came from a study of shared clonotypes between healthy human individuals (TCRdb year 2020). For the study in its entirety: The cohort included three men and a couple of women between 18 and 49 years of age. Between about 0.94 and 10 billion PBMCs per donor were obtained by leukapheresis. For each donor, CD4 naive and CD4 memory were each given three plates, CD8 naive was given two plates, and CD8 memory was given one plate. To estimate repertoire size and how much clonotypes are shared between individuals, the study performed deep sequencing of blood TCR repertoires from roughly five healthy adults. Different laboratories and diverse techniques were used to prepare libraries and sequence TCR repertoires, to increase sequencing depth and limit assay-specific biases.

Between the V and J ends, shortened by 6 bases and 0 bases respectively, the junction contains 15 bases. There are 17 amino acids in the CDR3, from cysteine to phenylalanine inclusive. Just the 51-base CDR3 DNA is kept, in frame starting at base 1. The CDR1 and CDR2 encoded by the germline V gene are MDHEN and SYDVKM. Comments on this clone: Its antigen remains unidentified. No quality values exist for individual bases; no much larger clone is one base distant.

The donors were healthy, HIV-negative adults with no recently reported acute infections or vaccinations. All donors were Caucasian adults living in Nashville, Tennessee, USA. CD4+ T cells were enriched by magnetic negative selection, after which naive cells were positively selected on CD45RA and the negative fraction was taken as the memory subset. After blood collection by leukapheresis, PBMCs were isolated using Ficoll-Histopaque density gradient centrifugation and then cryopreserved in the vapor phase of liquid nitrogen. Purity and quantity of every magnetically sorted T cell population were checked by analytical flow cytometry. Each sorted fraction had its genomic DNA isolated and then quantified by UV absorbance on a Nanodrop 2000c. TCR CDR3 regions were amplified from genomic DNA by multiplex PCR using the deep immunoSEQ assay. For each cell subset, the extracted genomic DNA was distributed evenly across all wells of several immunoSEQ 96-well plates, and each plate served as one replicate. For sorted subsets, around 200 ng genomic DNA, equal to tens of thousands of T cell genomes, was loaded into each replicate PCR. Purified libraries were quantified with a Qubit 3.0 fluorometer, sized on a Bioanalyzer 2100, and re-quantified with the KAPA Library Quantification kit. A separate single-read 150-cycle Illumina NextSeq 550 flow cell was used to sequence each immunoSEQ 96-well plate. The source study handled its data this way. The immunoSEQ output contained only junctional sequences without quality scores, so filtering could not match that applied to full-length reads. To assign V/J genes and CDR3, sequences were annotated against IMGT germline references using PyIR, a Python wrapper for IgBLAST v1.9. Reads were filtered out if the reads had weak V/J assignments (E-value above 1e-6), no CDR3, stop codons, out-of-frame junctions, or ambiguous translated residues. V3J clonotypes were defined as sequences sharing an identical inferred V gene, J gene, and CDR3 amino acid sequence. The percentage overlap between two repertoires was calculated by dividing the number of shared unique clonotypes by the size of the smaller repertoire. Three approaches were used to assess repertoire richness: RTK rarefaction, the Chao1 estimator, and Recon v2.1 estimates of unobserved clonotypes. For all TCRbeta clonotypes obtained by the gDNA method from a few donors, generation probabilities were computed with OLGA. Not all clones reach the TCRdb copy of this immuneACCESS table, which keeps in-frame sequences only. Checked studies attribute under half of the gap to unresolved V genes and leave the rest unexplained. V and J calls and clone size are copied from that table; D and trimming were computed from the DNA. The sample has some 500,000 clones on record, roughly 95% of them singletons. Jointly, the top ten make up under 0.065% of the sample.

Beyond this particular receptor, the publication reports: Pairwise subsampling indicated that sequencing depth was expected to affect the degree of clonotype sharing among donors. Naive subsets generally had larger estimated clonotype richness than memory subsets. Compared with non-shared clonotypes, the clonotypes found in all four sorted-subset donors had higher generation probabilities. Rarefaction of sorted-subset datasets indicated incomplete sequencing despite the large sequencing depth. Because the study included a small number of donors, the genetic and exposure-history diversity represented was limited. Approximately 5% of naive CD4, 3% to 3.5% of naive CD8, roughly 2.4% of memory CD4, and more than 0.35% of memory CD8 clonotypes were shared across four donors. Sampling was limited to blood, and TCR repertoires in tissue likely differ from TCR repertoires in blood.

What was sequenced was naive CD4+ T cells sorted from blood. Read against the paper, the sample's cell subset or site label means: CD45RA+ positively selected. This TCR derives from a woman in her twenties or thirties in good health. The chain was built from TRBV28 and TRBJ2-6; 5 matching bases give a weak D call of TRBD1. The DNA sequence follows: TGTGCCAGCAGGGGTAAGACAGTGCTCTCTGGGGCCAACGTCCTGACTTTC. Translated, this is CASRGKTVLSGANVLTF.